This TCR beta chain is drawn from a study of PD-L1 blockade in urothelial cancer. Details on this clone: The target antigen is unknown.

Time point given: peripheral blood 6 weeks after treatment start. Each patient gave between 1 and 8 samples, pretreatment and on-treatment. CDR1 and CDR2 from the germline V gene are SGHNT and YYREEE (reference sequence). Trimming removed 2 bases at V and 7 bases at J, with 13 bases between. The CDR3 spans 14 residues. Whole-study findings and limits: Durable benefit accompanied greater 3-week expansion of tumor-associated blood clones.

Clones were sequenced by immunoSEQ multiplex PCR, and TCRdb holds only the in-frame ones, with some missing. The profile shows 95,000 to 150,000 clones, about 82% of them singletons. The chain combines TRBV5-4 with TRBJ2-1, with D possibly being TRBD2 (5 bases). The source is a man aged 45-60 years with urothelial cancer. Sample: PBMCs, taken around atezolizumab (anti-PD-L1) treatment. In DNA form, the CDR3 reads TGTGCCAGCAGCTTAAGGATAGGCGGGAATGAGCAGTTCTTC. The encoded protein is CASSLRIGGNEQFF. The full variable domain, with the rest looked up from reference TRBV5-4 and TRBJ2-1, is ETGVTQSPTHLIKTRGQQVTLRCSSQSGHNTVSWYQQALGQGPQFIFQYYREEENGRGNFPPRFSGLQFPNYSSELNVNALELDDSALYLCASSLRIGGNEQFFGPGTRLTVL.